This entry concerns a single TCR beta chain. Its antigen is currently unknown. A second PCR of about 6 to 11 cycles used a sample-barcoded 5' primer and a J-beta primer mix. One entry per CDR3 protein results from TCRdb running MiXCR on the 5' RACE reads. The data contain about 1.5 million distinct CDR3 sequences, roughly 43% of them seen just once; the ten biggest clones take up around 4%. This entry comes from a study of blood T cells in healthy people across ages. Study-level findings and limits: Diversity was higher, and naive CD4+ cells more numerous, in long-lived donors than in aged donors. Since the PBMCs were unsorted, naive and antigen-experienced cells could not be conclusively compared. One million T cells yielded diversity estimates that were considered underestimates.

Each sample used at least 7 million PBMCs. Per germline, CDR1 DFQATT and CDR2 SNEGSKA (reference sequence). The CDR3 sequence is 17 residues long. V dropped 4 bases and J dropped 0 bases, with 19 bases sitting between them. J is TRBJ2-1 and V is TRBV20-1, with D unclear. This sequence originates from a woman between 18 and 30 years old in good health. The sample comprised blood. CDR3 sequence: CSAIPTLGGYSYNEQFF. DNA for the CDR3: TGCAGTGCTATTCCAACTTTGGGCGGATACTCCTACAATGAGCAGTTCTTC.